A selection of T cell receptor beta chains follows, all from one sample in a study of blood T cell repertoires in COVID-19. Clones were sequenced by immunoSEQ multiplex PCR, and TCRdb holds only the in-frame ones, with some missing. The profile shows about 190,000 clones, around 89% of them singletons. Sequencing input: peripheral blood. Receptor source: a middle-aged man with active or convalescent COVID-19. CDR3s include the opening cysteine and the closing phenylalanine or tryptophan. The D gene is left open where the match is weak. Some rows have no size entry. The others give once, few or many, or a class for an expanded clone.

clone_size j_call d_call v_call cdr3_aa cdr3_nt
. TRBJ2-7 TRBD2 TRBV6-5 CASSASGSYEQYF TGTGCCAGCAGCGCTAGCGGCTCCTACGAGCAGTACTTC
. TRBJ2-7 . TRBV6-6 CASSSTSDYEQYF TGTGCCAGCAGTTCGACTAGTGACTACGAGCAGTACTTC
. TRBJ2-5 TRBD2 TRBV2 CASSDMLADQETQYF TGTGCCAGCAGTGATATGCTAGCGGATCAAGAGACCCAGTACTTC
once TRBJ2-3 TRBD1 TRBV4-1 CASSQVQSGTGVVSSTDTQYF TGCGCCAGCAGCCAAGTTCAGAGCGGGACAGGGGTCGTTTCTAGCACAGATACGCAGTATTTT
. TRBJ1-5 TRBD1 TRBV6-8 CASSPRQGSNQPQHF TGTGCCAGCAGCCCCAGACAGGGTAGCAATCAGCCCCAGCATTTT
few TRBJ2-1 TRBD2 TRBV6-2/TRBV6-3 CASSLTGTSGVHEQFF TGTGCCAGCAGTCTCACCGGGACTAGCGGGGTCCATGAGCAGTTCTTC
. TRBJ2-7 . TRBV5-6 CASSSTAKGAYEQYF TGTGCCAGCAGCTCTACAGCGAAGGGGGCCTACGAGCAGTACTTC
. TRBJ1-1 TRBD1 TRBV28 CASSTRTGGIKNTEAFF TGTGCCAGCAGTACACGGACAGGGGGCATTAAGAACACTGAAGCTTTCTTT
. TRBJ1-4 TRBD1 TRBV6-2/TRBV6-3 CASSSIQQGATNEKLFF TGTGCCAGCAGCTCCATACAACAGGGGGCCACTAATGAAAAACTGTTTTTT
few TRBJ1-5 TRBD1 TRBV6-5 CASNRDRVREPQHF TGTGCCAGCAATCGAGACAGGGTTCGAGAGCCCCAGCATTTT
. TRBJ2-3 . TRBV3-1/TRBV3-2 CASSQRQPRGTDTQYF TGTGCCAGCAGCCAAAGGCAGCCGCGGGGAACAGATACGCAGTATTTT
once TRBJ2-3 TRBD1 TRBV24-1 CATSDLQGHTDTQYF TGTGCCACCAGTGACCTACAGGGGCACACAGATACGCAGTATTTT
. TRBJ1-5 TRBD1 TRBV24-1 CATRFTGGNSNQPQHF TGTGCCACCAGGTTTACAGGGGGAAATAGCAATCAGCCCCAGCATTTT
. TRBJ2-3 . TRBV5-4 CASSLGGLSTDTQYF TGTGCCAGCAGCTTGGGGGGCCTTAGCACAGATACGCAGTATTTT
once TRBJ2-1 . TRBV3-1/TRBV3-2 CASSQWGLSSYNEQFF TGTGCCAGCAGCCAATGGGGACTGAGCTCCTACAATGAGCAGTTCTTC
once TRBJ1-2 TRBD1 TRBV19 CASSRDRLDYGYTF TGTGCCAGTAGCCGGGACAGGTTGGACTATGGCTACACCTTC
. TRBJ2-3 . TRBV25-1 CASSETRTSTDTQYF TGTGCCAGCAGTGAAACTAGGACTAGCACAGATACGCAGTATTTT
once TRBJ2-7 TRBD1 TRBV6-5 CASTRGQGSYEQYF TGTGCCAGCACCCGGGGACAGGGATCCTACGAGCAGTACTTC
. TRBJ1-6 . TRBV2 CASSLTDSLGSPLHF TGTGCCAGCAGTTTAACGGACAGCCTAGGGTCACCCCTCCACTTT
. TRBJ1-2 TRBD1 TRBV6-5 CASRTGTENGYTF TGTGCCAGCAGGACCGGGACAGAAAATGGCTACACCTTC
. TRBJ2-1 TRBD2 TRBV5-1 CASSLGWLAGGYNEQFF TGCGCCAGCAGCTTGGGCTGGCTAGCGGGAGGATACAATGAGCAGTTCTTC
. TRBJ2-7 . TRBV11-2 CASSSFYEQYF TGTGCCAGCAGCTCCTTCTACGAGCAGTACTTC
. TRBJ2-5 . TRBV4-3 CASSQGGRAAETQYF TGCGCCAGCAGCCAAGGTGGCAGGGCGGCGGAGACCCAGTACTTC
. TRBJ2-5 . TRBV9 CASSPVVEVAETQYF TGTGCCAGCAGCCCCGTCGTTGAGGTGGCAGAGACCCAGTACTTC
once TRBJ2-1 TRBD1 TRBV29-1 CSVGLTGSSYNEQFF TGCAGCGTGGGCCTGACAGGGTCGTCCTACAATGAGCAGTTCTTC
. TRBJ2-1 TRBD2 TRBV18 CASSGTSATSYNEQFF TGTGCCAGCTCAGGGACTAGCGCAACCTCCTACAATGAGCAGTTCTTC
. TRBJ1-6 TRBD1 TRBV24-1 CATSGRGTGVLDSYNSPLHF TGTGCCACCAGTGGTAGAGGGACAGGGGTCCTCGACTCCTATAATTCACCCCTCCACTTT